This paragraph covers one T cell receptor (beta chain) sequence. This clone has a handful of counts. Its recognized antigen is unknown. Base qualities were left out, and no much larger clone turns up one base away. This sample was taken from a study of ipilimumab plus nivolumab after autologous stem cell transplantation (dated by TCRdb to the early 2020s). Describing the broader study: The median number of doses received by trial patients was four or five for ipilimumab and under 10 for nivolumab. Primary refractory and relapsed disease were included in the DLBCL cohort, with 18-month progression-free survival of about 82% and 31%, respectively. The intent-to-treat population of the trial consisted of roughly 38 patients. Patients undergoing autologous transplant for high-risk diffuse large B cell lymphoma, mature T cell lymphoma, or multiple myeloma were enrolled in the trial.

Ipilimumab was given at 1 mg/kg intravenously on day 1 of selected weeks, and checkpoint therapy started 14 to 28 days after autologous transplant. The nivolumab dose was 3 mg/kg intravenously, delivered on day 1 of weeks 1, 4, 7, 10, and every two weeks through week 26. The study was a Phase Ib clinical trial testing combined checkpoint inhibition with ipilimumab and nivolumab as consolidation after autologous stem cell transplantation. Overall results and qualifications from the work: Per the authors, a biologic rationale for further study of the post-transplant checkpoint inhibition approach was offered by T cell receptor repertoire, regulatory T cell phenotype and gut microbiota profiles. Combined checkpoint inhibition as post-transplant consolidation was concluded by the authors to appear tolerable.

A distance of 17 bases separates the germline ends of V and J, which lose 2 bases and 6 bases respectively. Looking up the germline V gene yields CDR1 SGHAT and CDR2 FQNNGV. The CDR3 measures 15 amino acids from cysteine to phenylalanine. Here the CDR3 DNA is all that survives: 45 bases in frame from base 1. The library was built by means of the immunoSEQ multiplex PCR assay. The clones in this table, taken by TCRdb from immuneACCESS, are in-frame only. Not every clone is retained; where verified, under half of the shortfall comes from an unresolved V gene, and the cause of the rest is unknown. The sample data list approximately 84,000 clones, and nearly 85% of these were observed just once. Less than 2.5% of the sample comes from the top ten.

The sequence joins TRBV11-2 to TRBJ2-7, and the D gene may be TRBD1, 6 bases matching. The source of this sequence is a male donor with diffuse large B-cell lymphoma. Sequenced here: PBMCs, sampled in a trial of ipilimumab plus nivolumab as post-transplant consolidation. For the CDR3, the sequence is CASSLNRPGTSEQYF. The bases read TGTGCCAGCAGCTTAAATCGCCCAGGGACAAGCGAGCAGTACTTC.